The present entry profiles one TCR beta chain with its context. Its specificity is unknown. This sample was taken from a study of cytomegalovirus exposure and HLA in healthy donors. Study results and caveats: Within a later analysis, the majority of CMV-associated TCR beta chains appeared HLA-restricted.

CDR3 length: 15 amino acids. The V end was cut by 6 bases, the J end by 6 bases, with 18 bases between. The V gene's germline CDR1 is SNHLY and CDR2 FYNNEI. This PCR relied on a set of 60 Vbeta primers and 13 Jbeta primers. Method: immunoSEQ multiplex PCR; TCRdb's copy keeps in-frame clones and lacks some. Of around 60,000 clones listed, 70% to 80% are singletons. The sample consisted of PBMCs. The sequence came from a man between 45 and 60 years old in good health and CMV-seropositive. The V and J genes are TRBV2 and TRBJ2-1; D is possibly TRBD1 (5 bases). In nucleotides, the CDR3 is TGTGCCAGCAGCGAAACAGGAACAGGTCTCAATGAGCAGTTCTTC. As protein: CASSETGTGLNEQFF.